The clone carrying this TCR beta chain was seen many times. Antigen specificity is unknown. TCR beta CDR3 region amplification was performed from RNA transcripts. HTBI primers drove first-round RT-PCR of the TCR CDR3. MiXCR was run by TCRdb on the multiplex PCR reads, yielding one entry per CDR3 protein. The repertoire holds roughly 250,000 distinct CDR3 sequences, with approximately 14% as singletons. The entry originates in a study of T cells in Graves' hyperthyroidism and ophthalmopathy. About the research overall: Sampling of peripheral blood happened at initial diagnosis, prior to any treatment. Regarding the study as a whole: The model anticipated ophthalmopathy a median about six months pre-onset.

The material sequenced was blood. The clonotype originates from a woman in her forties with Graves' hyperthyroidism that later progressed to Graves' ophthalmopathy.

The CDR3: CASSLFQGAGNQPQHF. CDR3 bases: TGTGCCAGCAGTTTATTTCAGGGGGCTGGGAATCAGCCCCAGCATTTT. The chain employs TRBV27 and TRBJ1-5; the match to TRBD1 covers 8 bases. V was clipped by 1 base and J by 4 bases; unmatched bases: 6. Germline V CDR1 and CDR2: MNHEY, SMNVEV (reference sequence). This CDR3 has 16 amino acids.